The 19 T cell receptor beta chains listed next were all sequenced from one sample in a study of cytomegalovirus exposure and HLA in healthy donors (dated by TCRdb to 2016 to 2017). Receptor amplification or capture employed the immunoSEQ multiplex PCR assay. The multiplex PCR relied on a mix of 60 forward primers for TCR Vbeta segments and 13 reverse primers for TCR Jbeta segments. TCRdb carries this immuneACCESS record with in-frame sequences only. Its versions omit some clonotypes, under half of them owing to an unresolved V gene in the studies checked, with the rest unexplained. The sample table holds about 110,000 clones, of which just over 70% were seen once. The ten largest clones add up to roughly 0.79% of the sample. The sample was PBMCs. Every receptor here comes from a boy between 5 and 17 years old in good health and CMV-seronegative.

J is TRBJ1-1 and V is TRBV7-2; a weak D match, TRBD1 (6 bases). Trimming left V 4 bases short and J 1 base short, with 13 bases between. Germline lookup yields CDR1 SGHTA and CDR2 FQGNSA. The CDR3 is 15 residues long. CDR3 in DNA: TGTGCCAGCAGCTCCCAGACAGGTGGGAACACTGAAGCTTTCTTT. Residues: CASSSQTGGNTEAFF.

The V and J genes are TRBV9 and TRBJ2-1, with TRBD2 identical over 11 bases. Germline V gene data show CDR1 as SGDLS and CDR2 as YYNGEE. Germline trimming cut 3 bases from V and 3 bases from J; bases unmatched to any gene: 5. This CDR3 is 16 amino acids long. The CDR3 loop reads CASSASSGRYYNEQFF. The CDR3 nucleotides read TGTGCCAGCAGCGCTTCTAGCGGGAGGTACTACAATGAGCAGTTCTTC. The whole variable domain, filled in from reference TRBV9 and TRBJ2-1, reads DSGVTQTPKHLITATGQRVTLRCSPRSGDLSVYWYQQSLDQGLQFLIQYYNGEERAKGNILERFSAQQFPDLHSELNLSSLELGDSALYFCASSASSGRYYNEQFFGPGTRLTVL.

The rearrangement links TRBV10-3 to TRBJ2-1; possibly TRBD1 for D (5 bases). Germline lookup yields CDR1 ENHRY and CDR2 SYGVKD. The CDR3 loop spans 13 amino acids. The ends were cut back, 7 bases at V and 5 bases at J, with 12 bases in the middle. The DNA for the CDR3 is TGTGCCATCATGGGGCGCACTAACAATGAGCAGTTCTTC. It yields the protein CAIMGRTNNEQFF.

DNA for the CDR3: TGTGCCAGCAGTGATTCCGGGACAGTGAACACTGAAGCTTTCTTT. Translated: CASSDSGTVNTEAFF. This chain connects TRBV2 to TRBJ1-1; 7 nucleotides match TRBD1. V dropped 3 bases and J dropped 0; count of bases not matched to a gene: 4. This CDR3 is built from 15 residues. Germline CDR1 is SNHLY and CDR2 is FYNNEI.

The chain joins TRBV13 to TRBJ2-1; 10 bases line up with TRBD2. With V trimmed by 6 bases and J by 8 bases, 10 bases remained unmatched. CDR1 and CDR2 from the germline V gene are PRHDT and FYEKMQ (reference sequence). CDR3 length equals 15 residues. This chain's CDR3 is CASSTGTSDLDEQFF. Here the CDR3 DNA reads TGTGCCAGCAGTACCGGGACTAGCGATTTGGATGAGCAGTTCTTC.

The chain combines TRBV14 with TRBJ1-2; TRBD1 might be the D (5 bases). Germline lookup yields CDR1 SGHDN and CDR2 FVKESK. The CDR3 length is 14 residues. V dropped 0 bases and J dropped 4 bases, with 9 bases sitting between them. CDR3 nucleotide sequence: TGTGCCAGCAGCCAAGATCAGGGTACCTATGGCTACACCTTC. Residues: CASSQDQGTYGYTF.

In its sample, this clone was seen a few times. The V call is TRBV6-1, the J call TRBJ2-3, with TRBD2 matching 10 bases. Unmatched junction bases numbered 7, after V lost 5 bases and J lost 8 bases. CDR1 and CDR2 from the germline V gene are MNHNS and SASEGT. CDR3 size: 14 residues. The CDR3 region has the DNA TGTGCCAGCAGTCGGGCGACTAGCGGGCGTACGCAGTATTTT. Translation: CASSRATSGRTQYF.

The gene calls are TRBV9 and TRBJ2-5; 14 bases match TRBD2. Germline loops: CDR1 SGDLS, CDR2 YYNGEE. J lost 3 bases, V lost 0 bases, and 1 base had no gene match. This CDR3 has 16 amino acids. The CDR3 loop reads CASSVGLAGGKETQYF. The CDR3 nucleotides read TGTGCCAGCAGCGTAGGACTAGCGGGAGGGAAAGAGACCCAGTACTTC.

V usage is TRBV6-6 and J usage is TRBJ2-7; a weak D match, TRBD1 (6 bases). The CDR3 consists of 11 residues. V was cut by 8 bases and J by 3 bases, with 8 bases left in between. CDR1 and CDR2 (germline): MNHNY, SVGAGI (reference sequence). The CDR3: CASQQGYEQYF. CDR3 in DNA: TGTGCCAGCCAACAGGGCTACGAGCAGTACTTC.

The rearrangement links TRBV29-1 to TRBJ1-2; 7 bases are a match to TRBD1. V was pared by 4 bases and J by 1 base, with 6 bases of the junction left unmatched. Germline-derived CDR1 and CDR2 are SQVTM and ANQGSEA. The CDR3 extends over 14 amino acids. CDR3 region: CSVGGTAYNYGYTF. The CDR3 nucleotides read TGCAGCGTTGGTGGGACAGCCTATAACTATGGCTACACCTTC.

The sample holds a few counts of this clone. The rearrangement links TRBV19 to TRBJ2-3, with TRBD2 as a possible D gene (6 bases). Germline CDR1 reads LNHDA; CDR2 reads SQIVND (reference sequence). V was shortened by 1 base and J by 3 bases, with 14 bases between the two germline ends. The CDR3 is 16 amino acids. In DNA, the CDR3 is TGTGCCAGTAGTATAGCTGCCCCCGGGAGAACAGATACGCAGTATTTT. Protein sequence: CASSIAAPGRTDTQYF.

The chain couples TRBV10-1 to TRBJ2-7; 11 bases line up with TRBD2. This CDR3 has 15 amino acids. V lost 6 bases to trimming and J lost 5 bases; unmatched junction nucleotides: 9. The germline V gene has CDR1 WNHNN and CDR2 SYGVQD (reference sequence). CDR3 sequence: CASRDSGGVFHEQYF. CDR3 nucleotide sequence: TGCGCCAGCAGGGATAGCGGGGGGGTCTTCCACGAGCAGTACTTC.

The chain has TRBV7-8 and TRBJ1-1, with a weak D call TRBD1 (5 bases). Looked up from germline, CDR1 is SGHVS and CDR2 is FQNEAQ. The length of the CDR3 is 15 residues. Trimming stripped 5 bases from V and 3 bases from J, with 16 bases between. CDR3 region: CASSPLPSGYTEAFF. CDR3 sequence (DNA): TGTGCCAGCAGCCCTTTACCTTCAGGGTACACTGAAGCTTTCTTT. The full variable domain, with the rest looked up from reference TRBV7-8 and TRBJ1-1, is GAGVSQSPRYKVAKRGQDVALRCDPISGHVSLFWYQQALGQGPEFLTYFQNEAQLDKSGLPSDRFFAERPEGSVSTLKIQRTQQEDSAVYLCASSPLPSGYTEAFFGQGTRLTVV.

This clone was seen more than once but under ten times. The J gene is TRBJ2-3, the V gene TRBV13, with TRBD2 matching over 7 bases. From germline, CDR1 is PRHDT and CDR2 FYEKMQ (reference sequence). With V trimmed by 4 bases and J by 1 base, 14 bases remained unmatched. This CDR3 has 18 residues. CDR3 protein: CASSSRLQAGEGTDTQYF. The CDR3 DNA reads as TGTGCCAGCAGCTCCCGCCTTCAGGCGGGGGAGGGCACAGATACGCAGTATTTT.

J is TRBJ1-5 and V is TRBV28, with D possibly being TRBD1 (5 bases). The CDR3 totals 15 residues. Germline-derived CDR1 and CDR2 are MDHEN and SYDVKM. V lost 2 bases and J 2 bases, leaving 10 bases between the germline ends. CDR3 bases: TGTGCCAGCAGTTTAAAATCGGGGGGCAATCAGCCCCAGCATTTT. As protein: CASSLKSGGNQPQHF.

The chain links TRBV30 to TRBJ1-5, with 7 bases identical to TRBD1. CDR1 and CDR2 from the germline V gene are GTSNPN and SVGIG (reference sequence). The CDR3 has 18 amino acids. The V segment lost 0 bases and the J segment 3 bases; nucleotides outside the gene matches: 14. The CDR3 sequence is CAWSVLPHRQGYNQPQHF. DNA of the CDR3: TGTGCCTGGAGTGTTCTCCCCCACCGACAGGGATACAATCAGCCCCAGCATTTT.

CDR3 nucleotide sequence: TGTGCCAGCAGCAGGGAACGGGGCACTGAAGCTTTCTTT. Its translation: CASSRERGTEAFF. The genes are TRBV9 and TRBJ1-1; the D is unclear. Per the germline V gene, CDR1 is SGDLS and CDR2 is YYNGEE. The CDR3 is made up of 13 amino acids. The V gene lost 4 bases and the J gene lost 4 bases, with 11 bases spanning the gap.

The CDR3 bases are TGTGCCAGCAAAGAACGGGGAGTCTACGAGCAGTACTTC. Protein product: CASKERGVYEQYF. This rearrangement joins TRBV6-5 to TRBJ2-7; D is possibly TRBD2 (5 bases). In germline, CDR1 is MNHEY, CDR2 SVGAGI. CDR3 length equals 13 residues. Trimming left V 7 bases short and J 3 bases short, with 13 bases between.

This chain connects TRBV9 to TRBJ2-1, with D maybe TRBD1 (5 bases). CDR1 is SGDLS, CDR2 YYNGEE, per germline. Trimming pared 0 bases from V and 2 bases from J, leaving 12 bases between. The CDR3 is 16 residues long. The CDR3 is CASSVGPQGAYNEQFF. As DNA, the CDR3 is TGTGCCAGCAGCGTAGGTCCCCAGGGTGCCTACAATGAGCAGTTCTTC. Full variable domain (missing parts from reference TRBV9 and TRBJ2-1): DSGVTQTPKHLITATGQRVTLRCSPRSGDLSVYWYQQSLDQGLQFLIQYYNGEERAKGNILERFSAQQFPDLHSELNLSSLELGDSALYFCASSVGPQGAYNEQFFGPGTRLTVL.